This T cell receptor (beta chain) was documented in a study of cytomegalovirus exposure and HLA in healthy donors. General study findings and limits: Indistinguishable V segments, including TRBV6-2 and TRBV6-3, were excluded.

PCR was performed using 60 Vbeta and 13 Jbeta primers. How the authors handled the data: Later work found 80 million to 85 million unique TCR beta chains, with about 10 million shared. Repertoires were generated with immunoSEQ multiplex PCR, while TCRdb's copy carries only in-frame clones and drops some. Clonal size and the V and J genes are those of that table, whereas D and trimming came from the DNA. Seen here are some 150,000 clones, around 84% observed once, and the top ten hold less than 3.5%. Comments on this clone: The antigen is not known.

CDR3 length equals 14 residues. V gave up 9 bases and J gave up 5 bases, with 16 bases separating them. The germline gives CDR1 KGHSH, CDR2 LQKENI. V usage is TRBV18 and J usage is TRBJ1-4; no firm D call. Sequenced input: PBMCs. The sequence derives from a man aged 40-49 years in good health and CMV-seropositive. The CDR3, as DNA: TGTGCCAGTTCCGAAGGGAGTAGAAATGAAAAACTGTTTTTT. It specifies CASSEGSRNEKLFF. The whole variable domain, remainder taken from reference TRBV18 and TRBJ1-4, is NAGVMQNPRHLVRRRGQEARLRCSPMKGHSHVYWYRQLPEEGLKFMVYLQKENIIDESGMPKERFSAEFPKEGPSILRIQQVVRGDSAAYFCASSEGSRNEKLFFGSGTQLSVL.